The 2 T cell receptor beta chains given below trace back to one sample, sequenced in a study of Graves' ophthalmopathy and Graves' hyperthyroidism. Amplified material comprised TCR beta CDR3 regions derived from RNA transcripts. First-round RT-PCR relied on HTBI primers, and a second-round multiplex PCR came next. TCRdb re-called the multiplex PCR reads with MiXCR, one entry per CDR3 protein. The sample shows about 700,000 distinct CDR3 sequences, about 41% of them seen only once. The source material was peripheral blood. The receptors derive from an adult man with Graves' ophthalmopathy.

The chain has TRBV11-2 and TRBJ1-2; D might be TRBD1 (6 bases). Trimming pared 5 bases from V and 6 bases from J, leaving 13 bases between. The CDR3 consists of 13 residues. Germline values: CDR1 SGHAT, CDR2 FQNNGV. Written as DNA, the CDR3 is TGTGCCAGCAGCCTACCAGGGGACCATGGCTACACCTTC. This translates into CASSLPGDHGYTF.

This clonotype occurred once. The chain links TRBV6-5 to TRBJ2-7; D might be TRBD2 (5 bases). The length of the CDR3 is 15 residues. Per germline, CDR1 MNHEY and CDR2 SVGAGI. Trimming stripped 6 bases from V and 2 bases from J, with 17 bases between. The CDR3 sequence is CASSPRLRAPYEQYF. The CDR3 nucleotides read TGTGCCAGCAGCCCCCGACTGAGGGCTCCCTACGAGCAGTACTTC.